The present TCR beta chain was sequenced within a study of cytomegalovirus exposure and HLA in healthy donors. Looking at the study overall: When 398 donors were genotyped, over 80% of them were found to fall in the Caucasian-associated ancestry cluster.

The PCR was carried out with 60 Vbeta primers and 13 Jbeta primers. Some clones are missing from TCRdb's copy, which holds only in-frame ones; the method was immunoSEQ multiplex PCR. The table includes around 100,000 clones, 55% to 65% detected once. Study-wide results and caveats: V- and J-gene trimming in TCR beta was tied to a missense DCLRE1C variant by an analysis performed later. Immune exposure data for these donors was limited to CMV serostatus.

Unrecorded immune exposure was likely among donors, who were nominally healthy when sampled. The CDR3 is 13 amino acids. Trimming took off 9 bases at V and 0 bases at J, with 13 bases between the two ends. In regard to this clone: Its antigen is unidentified.

The clonotype comes from a woman aged 30 to 39 in good health and CMV-seronegative. Sequenced: PBMCs. V is TRBV5-3 and J is TRBJ2-7; D perhaps matches TRBD2 (5 bases). TRBV5-3 is marked as an open reading frame, function uncertain. CDR3 region: CATKRSSSYEQYF. CDR3 DNA: TGTGCCACGAAGCGGTCCTCCTCCTACGAGCAGTACTTC.